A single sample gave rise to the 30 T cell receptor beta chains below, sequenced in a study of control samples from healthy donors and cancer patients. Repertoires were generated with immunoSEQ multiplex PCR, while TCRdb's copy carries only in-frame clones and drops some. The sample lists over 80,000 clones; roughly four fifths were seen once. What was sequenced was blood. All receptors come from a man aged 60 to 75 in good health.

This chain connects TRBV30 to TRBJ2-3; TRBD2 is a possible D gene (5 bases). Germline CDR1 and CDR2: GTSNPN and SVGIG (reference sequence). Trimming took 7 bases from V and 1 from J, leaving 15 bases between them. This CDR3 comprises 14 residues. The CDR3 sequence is CASSFGGGTDTQYF. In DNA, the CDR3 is TGTGCCTCCAGTTTCGGAGGTGGCACAGATACGCAGTATTTT.

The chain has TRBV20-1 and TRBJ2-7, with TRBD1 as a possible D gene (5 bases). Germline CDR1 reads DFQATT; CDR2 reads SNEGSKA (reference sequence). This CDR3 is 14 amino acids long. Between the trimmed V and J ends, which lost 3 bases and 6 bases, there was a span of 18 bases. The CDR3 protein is CSASTDSLLREQYF. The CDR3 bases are TGCAGTGCTAGTACCGACAGCCTCCTCCGCGAGCAGTACTTC.

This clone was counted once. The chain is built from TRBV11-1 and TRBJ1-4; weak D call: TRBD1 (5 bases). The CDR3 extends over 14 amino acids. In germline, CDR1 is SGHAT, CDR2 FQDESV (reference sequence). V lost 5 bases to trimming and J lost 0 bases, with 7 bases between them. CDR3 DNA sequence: TGTGCCAGCAGCCCGACAGCAACTAATGAAAAACTGTTTTTT. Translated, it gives CASSPTATNEKLFF.

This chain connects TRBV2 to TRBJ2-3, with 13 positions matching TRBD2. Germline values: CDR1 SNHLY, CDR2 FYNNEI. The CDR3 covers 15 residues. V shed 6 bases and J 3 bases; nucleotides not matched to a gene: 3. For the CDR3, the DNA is TGTGCCAGCAGCCTGACTAGCGGGGGGACAGATACGCAGTATTTT. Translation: CASSLTSGGTDTQYF.

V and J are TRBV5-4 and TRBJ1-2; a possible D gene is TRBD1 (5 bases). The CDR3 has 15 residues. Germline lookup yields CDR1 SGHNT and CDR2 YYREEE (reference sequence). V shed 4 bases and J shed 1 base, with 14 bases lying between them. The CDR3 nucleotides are TGTGCCAGCAGCCCGGTGGGGGGAAATAACTATGGCTACACCTTC. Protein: CASSPVGGNNYGYTF.

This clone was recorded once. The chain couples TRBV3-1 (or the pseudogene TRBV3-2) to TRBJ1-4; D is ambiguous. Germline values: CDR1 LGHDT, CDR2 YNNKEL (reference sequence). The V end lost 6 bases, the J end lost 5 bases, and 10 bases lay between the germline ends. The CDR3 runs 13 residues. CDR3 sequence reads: CASSTSGNEKLFF. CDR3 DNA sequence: TGTGCCAGCAGTACCTCGGGGAATGAAAAACTGTTTTTT.

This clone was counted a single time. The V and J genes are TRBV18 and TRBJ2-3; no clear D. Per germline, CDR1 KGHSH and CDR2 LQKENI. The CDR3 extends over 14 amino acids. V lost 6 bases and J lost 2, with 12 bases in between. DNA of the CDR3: TGTGCCAGCTCCTTGGGTGGAAACACAGATACGCAGTATTTT. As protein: CASSLGGNTDTQYF.

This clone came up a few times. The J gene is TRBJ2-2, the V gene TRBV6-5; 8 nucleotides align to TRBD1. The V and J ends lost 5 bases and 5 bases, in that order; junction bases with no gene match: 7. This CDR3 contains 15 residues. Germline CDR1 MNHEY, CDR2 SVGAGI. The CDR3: CASSRTGLSTGELFF. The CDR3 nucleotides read TGTGCCAGCAGTCGGACAGGGTTAAGTACCGGGGAGCTGTTTTTT.

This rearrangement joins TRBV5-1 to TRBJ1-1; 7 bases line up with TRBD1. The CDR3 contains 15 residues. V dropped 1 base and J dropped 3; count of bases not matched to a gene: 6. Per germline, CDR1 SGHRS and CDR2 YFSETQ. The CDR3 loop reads CASSLWRQGYTEAFF. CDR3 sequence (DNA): TGCGCCAGCAGCTTGTGGAGACAGGGCTACACTGAAGCTTTCTTT.

The CDR3: CASSQLQRGGLNEQFF. The CDR3 DNA is TGTGCCAGCAGCCAACTCCAGCGGGGGGGCCTCAATGAGCAGTTCTTC. The chain joins TRBV4-2 to TRBJ2-1; 10 nucleotides line up with TRBD2. V gave up 2 bases and J gave up 6 bases; unmatched junction bases: 7. Germline assignment: CDR1 LGHNA and CDR2 YNFKEQ. The CDR3 is made up of 16 amino acids.

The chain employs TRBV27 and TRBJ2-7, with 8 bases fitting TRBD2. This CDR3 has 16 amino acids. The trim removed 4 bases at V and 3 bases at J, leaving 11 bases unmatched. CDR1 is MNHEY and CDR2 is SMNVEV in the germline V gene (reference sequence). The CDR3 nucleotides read TGTGCCAGCAGTTCCGGGGTAGCGGGACCGATCTACGAGCAGTACTTC. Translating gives CASSSGVAGPIYEQYF.

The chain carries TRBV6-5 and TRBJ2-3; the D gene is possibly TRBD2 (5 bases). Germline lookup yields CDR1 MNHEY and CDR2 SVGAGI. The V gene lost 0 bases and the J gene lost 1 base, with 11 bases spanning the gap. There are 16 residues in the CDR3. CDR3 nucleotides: TGTGCCAGCAGTTACTCCCTGACTATAGGCACAGATACGCAGTATTTT. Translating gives CASSYSLTIGTDTQYF.

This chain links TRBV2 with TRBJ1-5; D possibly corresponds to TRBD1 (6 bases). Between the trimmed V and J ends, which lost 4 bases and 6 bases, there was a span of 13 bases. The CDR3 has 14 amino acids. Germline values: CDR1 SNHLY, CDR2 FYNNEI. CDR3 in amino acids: CASSGGQAGQPQHF. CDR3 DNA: TGTGCCAGCAGTGGGGGGCAGGCCGGTCAGCCCCAGCATTTT.

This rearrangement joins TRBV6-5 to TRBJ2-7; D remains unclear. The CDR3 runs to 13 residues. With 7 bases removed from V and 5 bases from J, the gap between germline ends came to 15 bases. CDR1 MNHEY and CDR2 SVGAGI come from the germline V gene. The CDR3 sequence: CASIGKRPHEQYF. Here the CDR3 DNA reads TGTGCCAGCATTGGGAAACGCCCCCACGAGCAGTACTTC.

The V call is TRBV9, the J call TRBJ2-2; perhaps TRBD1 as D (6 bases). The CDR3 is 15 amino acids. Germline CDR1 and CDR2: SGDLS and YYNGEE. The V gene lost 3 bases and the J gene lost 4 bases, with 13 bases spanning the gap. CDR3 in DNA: TGTGCCAGCAGCGCAGAGCCAGGGGTCACCGGGGAGCTGTTTTTT. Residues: CASSAEPGVTGELFF.

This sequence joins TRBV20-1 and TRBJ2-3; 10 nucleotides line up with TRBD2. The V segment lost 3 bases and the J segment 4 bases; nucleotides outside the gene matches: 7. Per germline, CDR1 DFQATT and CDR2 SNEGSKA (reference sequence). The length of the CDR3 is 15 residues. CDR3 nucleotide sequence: TGCAGTGCTAGTAGCGGGGGGTCCAAAGCAGATACGCAGTATTTT. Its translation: CSASSGGSKADTQYF.

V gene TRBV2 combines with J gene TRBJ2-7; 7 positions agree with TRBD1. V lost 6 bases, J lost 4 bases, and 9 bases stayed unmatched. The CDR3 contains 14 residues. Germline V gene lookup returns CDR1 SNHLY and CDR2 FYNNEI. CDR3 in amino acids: CASRGVDRVYEQYF. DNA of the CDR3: TGTGCCAGCAGGGGGGTTGACAGGGTGTACGAGCAGTACTTC.

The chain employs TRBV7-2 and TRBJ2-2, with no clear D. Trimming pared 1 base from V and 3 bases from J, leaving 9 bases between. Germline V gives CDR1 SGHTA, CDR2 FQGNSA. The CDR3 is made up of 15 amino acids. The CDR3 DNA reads TGTGCCAGCAGCTTAGGGGGATTGGACACCGGGGAGCTGTTTTTT. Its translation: CASSLGGLDTGELFF.

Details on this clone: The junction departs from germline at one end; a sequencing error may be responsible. CDR3 amino acids: CASSPLSGSEGSGVFF. CDR3 coding DNA: TGTGCTAGCAGCCCCCTTAGTGGCAGTGAGGGATCGGGCGTTTTCTTT. This chain connects TRBV7-7 to TRBJ1-1; no clear D gene. The CDR3 consists of 16 residues. Germline-derived CDR1 and CDR2 are SSHAT and FNYEAQ (reference sequence).

CDR3 nucleotides: TGTGCCACCAGTGATAGGGACAGGGATACAGATACGCAGTATTTT. Its protein product is CATSDRDRDTDTQYF. J is TRBJ2-3 and V is TRBV24-1, with 9 nucleotides matching TRBD1. The germline gives CDR1 KGHDR, CDR2 SFDVKD. V shed 3 bases, J shed 3 bases, and the junction held 3 bases outside the gene matches. This CDR3 has 15 amino acids.

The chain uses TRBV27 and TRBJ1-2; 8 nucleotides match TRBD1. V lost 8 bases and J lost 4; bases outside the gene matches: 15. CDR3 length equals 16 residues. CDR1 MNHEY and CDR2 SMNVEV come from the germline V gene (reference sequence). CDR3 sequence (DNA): TGTGCCAGCTCACAGGGGACAGGCGACCCTGTCTATGGCTACACCTTC. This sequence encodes CASSQGTGDPVYGYTF.

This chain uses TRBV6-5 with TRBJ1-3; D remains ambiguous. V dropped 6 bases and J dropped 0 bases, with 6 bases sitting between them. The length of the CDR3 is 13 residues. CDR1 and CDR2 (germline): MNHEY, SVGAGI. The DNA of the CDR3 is TGTGCCAGCAGCGGGGTCTCTGGAAACACCATATATTTT. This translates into CASSGVSGNTIYF.

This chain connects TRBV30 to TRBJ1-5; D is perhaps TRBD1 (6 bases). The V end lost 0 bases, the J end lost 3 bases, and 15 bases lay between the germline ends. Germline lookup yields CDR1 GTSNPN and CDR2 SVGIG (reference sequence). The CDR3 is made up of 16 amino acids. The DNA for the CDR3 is TGTGCCTGGAGTGTAAGGGGGGTTTCATACAATCAGCCCCAGCATTTT. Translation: CAWSVRGVSYNQPQHF.

The CDR3, as DNA: TGTGCCAGCAGCTTTGGGACTCAAGAGACCCAGTACTTC. It encodes CASSFGTQETQYF. V usage is TRBV11-2 and J usage is TRBJ2-5, with a weak D call TRBD2 (6 bases). Trimming left V 3 bases short and J 2 bases short, with 7 bases between. Germline V gene lookup returns CDR1 SGHAT and CDR2 FQNNGV. This CDR3 is built from 13 residues.

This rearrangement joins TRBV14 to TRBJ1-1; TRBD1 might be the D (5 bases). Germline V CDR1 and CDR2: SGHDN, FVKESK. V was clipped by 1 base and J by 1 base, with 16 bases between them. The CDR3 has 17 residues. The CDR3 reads CASSQGLGRGRNTEAFF. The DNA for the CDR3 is TGTGCCAGCAGCCAAGGATTGGGTAGGGGTAGGAACACTGAAGCTTTCTTT.

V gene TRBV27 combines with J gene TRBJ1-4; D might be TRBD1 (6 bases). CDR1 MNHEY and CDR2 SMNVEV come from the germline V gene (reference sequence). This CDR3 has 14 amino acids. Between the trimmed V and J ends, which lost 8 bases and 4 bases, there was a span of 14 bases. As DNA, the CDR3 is TGTGCCAGCGGGAGGGGGGCATTTAATGAAAAACTGTTTTTT. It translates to CASGRGAFNEKLFF.

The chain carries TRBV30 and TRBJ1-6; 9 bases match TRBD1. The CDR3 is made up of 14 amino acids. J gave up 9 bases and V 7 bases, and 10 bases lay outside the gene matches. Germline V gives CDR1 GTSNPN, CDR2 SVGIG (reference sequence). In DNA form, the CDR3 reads TGTGCCTACCGGACAGGGGAACTTGGTTCACCCCTCCACTTT. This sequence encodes CAYRTGELGSPLHF.

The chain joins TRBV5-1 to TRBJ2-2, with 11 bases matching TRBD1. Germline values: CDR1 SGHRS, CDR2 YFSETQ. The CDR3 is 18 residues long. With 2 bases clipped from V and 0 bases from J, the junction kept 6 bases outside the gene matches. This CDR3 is CASSLRRTGGANTGELFF. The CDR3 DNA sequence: TGCGCCAGCAGCTTAAGACGGACAGGGGGCGCGAACACCGGGGAGCTGTTTTTT. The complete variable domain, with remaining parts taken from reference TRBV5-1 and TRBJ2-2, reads KAGVTQTPRYLIKTRGQQVTLSCSPISGHRSVSWYQQTPGQGLQFLFEYFSETQRNKGNFPGRFSGRQFSNSRSEMNVSTLELGDSALYLCASSLRRTGGANTGELFFGEGSRLTVL.

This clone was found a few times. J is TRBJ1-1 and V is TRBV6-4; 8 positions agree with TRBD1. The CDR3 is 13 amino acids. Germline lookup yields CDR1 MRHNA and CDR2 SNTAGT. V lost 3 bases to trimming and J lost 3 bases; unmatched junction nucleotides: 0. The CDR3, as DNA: TGTGCCAGCAGTGAGGACAGGGACACTGAAGCTTTCTTT. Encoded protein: CASSEDRDTEAFF.

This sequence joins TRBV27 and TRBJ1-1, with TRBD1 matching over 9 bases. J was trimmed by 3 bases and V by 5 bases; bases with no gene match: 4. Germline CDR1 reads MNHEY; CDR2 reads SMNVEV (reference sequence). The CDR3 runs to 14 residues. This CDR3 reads CASSGTGYDTEAFF. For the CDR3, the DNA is TGTGCCAGCAGTGGGACAGGGTACGACACTGAAGCTTTCTTT.